This T cell receptor beta chain was recorded in a study of OX40 agonist ivuxolimab in advanced cancers. Background on the whole study: Ivuxolimab was an agonistic, fully human IgG2 monoclonal antibody directed against OX40 (CD134), a costimulatory receptor. Prior anti-PD-1, anti-PD-L1 or anti-CTLA-4 therapy was permitted, and about 40% of dose-escalation patients had received checkpoint inhibitors. Among the 50 to 55 dose-escalation patients, some 20 had hepatocellular carcinoma, approximately 15 melanoma, 9 renal cell carcinoma and 9 head and neck cancer. Partial responses occurred in three dose-escalation patients, of whom one had hepatocellular carcinoma and two had cutaneous melanoma. Intravenous ivuxolimab was administered to patients every 2 weeks at six dose levels: 0.01, 0.1, 0.3, 1.5, 3 and 10 mg/kg. Peripheral TCRbeta sequencing aimed to test whether ivuxolimab altered TCR sequence diversity and caused clonal T-cell expansion. The dose-escalation cohort was 82.7% male with a mean age of about 60 years, ranging from roughly 20 to 85. The monotherapy dose-escalation portion (N = 52 patients) of the phase I ivuxolimab trial is reported in the paper.

General findings and caveats noted by the study authors: The antigen specificity of the peripheral T cells that underwent clonal expansion was not determined. Low levels of normalized T-cell clonal expansion were also seen in some patients who did not respond. In the 0.1-3.0 mg/kg groups, partial responders had among the lowest normalized peripheral clonal expansion, particularly in CD8+ T cells. At doses of 0.1 to 3.0 mg/kg, clonal expansion of both CD4+ and CD8+ blood T cells was observed from baseline to week 6. After ivuxolimab, more expanded clones were found on average in CD8+ T cells than in CD4+ T cells.

Patients with autoimmune disease history or receiving systemic immunosuppression were excluded from the trial. Peripheral blood for TCR sequencing was drawn from every dose cohort at baseline, at cycle 4 day 1 and at cycle 7 day 1. The samples were taken from a phase I, first-in-human, multicenter, open-label dose-escalation trial of ivuxolimab. Adults with locally advanced or metastatic melanoma, renal cell carcinoma, hepatocellular carcinoma or head and neck squamous cell carcinoma were enrolled in the trial. Before TCR sequencing, CD4+ T cells and CD8+ T cells were sorted from peripheral blood as separate populations. Genomic DNA was extracted from sorted cells for sequencing of the TCRbeta CDR3 region. The immunoSEQ Assay was used for sequencing of TCRbeta CDR3 regions. This is the immuneACCESS table as TCRdb keeps it, with only in-frame sequences that have V and J called. A part of the clones is gone; compared with another copy, unresolved V genes explain less than half, and the rest is unexplained. The sample data list about 62,000 clones, and 75% to 85% of these were observed just once. In total, the top ten clones hold roughly 2.4% of the sample.

Comments on this clone: The clone's antigen remains unknown. Base qualities are not at hand, and no much larger clone is one base apart.

The germline ends are 21 bases apart after V is trimmed by 2 bases and J by 1 base. The CDR3 spans 19 residues, from the cysteine through the phenylalanine. Only the CDR3 portion is preserved as DNA: 57 bases, with reading frame beginning at the first base. Taken from the germline V gene, the CDR1 and CDR2 loops are SGHTA and FQGNSA. Sequenced material: CD4+ or CD8+ T cells sorted from blood, taken in a trial of the OX40 agonist ivuxolimab. The clonotype comes from an adult with an advanced solid tumor such as melanoma, head and neck, liver or kidney cancer. The chain is made from TRBV7-2 and TRBJ1-5; a weak D assignment points to TRBD1 (5 bases agree). The DNA sequence is TGTGCCAGCAGCTTATCGGGACCTCTGGGACTACTCAGCAATCAGCCCCAGCATTTT. Its translation reads: CASSLSGPLGLLSNQPQHF.